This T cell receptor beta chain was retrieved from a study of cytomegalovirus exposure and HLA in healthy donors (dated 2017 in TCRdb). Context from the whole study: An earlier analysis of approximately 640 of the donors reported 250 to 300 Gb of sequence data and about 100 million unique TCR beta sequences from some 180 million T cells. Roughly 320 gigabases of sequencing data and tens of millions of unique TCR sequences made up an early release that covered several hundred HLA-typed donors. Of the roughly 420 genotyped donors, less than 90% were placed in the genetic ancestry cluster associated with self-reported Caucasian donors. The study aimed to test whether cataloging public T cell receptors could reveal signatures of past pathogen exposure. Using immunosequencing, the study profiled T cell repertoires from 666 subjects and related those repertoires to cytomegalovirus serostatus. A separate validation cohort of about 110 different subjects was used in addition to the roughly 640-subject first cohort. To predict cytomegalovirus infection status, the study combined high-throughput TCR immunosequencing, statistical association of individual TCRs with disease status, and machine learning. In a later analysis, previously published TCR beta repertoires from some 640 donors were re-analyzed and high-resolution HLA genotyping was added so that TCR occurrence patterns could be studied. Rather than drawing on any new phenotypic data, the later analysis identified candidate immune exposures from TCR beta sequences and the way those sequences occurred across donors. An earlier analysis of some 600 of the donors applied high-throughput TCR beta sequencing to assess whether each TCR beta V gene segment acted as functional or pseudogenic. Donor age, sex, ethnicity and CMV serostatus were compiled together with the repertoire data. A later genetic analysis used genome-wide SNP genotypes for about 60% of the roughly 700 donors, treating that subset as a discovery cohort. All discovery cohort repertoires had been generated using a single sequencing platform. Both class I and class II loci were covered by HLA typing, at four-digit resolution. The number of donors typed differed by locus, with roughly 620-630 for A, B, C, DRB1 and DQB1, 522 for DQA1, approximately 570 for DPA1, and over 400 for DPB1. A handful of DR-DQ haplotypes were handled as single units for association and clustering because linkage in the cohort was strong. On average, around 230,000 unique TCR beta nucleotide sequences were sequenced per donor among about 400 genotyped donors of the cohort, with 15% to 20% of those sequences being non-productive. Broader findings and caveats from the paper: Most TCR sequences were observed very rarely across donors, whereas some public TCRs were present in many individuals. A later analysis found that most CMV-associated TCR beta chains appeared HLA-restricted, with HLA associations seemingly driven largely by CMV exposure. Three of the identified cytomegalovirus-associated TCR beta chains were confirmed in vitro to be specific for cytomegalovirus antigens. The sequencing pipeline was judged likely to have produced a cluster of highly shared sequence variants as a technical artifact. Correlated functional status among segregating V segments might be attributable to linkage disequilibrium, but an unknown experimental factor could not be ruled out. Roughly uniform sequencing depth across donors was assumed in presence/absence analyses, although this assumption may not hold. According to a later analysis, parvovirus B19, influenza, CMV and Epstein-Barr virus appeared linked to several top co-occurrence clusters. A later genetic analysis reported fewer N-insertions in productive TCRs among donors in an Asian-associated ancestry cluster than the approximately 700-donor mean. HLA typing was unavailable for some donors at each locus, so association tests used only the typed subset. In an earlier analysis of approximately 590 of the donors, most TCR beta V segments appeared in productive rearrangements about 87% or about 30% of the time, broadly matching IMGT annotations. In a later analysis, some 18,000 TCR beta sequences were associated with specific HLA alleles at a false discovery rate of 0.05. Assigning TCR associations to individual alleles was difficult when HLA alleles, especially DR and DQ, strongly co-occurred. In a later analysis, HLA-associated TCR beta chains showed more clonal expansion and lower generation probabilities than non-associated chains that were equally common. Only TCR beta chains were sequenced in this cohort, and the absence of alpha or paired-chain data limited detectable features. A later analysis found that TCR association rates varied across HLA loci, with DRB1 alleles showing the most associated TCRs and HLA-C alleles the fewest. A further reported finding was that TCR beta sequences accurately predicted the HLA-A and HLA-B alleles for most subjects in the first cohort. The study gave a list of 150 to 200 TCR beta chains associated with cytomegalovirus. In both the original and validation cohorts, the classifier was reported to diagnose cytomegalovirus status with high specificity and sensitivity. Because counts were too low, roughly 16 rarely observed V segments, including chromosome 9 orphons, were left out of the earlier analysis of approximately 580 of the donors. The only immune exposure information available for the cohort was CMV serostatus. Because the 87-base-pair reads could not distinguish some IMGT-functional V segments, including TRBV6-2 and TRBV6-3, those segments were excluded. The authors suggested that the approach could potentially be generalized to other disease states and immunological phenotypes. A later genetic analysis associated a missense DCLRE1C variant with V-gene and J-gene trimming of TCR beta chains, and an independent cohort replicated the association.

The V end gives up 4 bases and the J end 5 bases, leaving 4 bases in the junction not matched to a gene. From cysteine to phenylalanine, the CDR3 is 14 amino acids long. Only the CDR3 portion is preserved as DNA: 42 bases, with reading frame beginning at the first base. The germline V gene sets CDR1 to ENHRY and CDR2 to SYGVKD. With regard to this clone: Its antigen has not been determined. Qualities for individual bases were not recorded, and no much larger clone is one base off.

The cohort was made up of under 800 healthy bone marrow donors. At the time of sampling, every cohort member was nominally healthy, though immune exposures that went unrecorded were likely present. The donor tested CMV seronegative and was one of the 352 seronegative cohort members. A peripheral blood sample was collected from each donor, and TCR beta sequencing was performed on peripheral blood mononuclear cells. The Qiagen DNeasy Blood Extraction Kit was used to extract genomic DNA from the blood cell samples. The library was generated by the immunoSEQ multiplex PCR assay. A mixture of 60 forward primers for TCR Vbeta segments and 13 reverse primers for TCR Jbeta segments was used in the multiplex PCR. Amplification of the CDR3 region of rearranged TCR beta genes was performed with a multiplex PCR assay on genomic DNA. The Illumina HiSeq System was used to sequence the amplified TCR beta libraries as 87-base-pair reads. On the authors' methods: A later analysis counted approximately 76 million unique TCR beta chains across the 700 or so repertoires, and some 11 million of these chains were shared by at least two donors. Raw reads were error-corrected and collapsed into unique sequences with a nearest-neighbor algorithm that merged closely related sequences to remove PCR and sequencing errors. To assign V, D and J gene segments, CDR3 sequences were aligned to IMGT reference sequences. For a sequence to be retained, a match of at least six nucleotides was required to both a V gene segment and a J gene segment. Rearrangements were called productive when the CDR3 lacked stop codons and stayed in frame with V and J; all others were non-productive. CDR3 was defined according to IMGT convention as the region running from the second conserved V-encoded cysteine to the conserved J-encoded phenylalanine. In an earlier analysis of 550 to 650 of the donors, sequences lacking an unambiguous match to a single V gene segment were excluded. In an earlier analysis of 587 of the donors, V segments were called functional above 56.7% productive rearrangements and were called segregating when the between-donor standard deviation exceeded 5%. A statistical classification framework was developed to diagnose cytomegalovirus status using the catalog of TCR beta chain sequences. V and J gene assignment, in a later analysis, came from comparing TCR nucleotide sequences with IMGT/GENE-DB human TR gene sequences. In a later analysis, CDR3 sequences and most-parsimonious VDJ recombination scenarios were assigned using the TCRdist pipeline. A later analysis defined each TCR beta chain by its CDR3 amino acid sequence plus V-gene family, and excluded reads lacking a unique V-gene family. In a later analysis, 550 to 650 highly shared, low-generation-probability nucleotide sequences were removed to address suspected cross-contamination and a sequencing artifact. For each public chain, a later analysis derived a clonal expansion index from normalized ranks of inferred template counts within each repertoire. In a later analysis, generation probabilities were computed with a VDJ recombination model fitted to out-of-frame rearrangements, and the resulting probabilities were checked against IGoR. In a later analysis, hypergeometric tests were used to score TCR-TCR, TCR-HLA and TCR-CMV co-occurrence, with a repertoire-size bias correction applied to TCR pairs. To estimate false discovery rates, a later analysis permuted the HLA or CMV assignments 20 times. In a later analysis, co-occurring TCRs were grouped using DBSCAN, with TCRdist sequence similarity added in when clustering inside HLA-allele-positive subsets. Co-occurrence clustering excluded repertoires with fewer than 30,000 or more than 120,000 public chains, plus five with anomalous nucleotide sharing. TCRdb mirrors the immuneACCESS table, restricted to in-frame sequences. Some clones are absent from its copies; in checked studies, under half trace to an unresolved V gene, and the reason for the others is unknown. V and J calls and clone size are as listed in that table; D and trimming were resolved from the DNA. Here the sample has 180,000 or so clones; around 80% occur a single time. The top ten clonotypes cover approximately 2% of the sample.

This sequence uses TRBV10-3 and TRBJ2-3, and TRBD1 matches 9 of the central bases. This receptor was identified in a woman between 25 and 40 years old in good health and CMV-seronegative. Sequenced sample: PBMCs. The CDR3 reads CAISGDRVKDTQYF. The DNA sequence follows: TGTGCCATCAGTGGGGACAGGGTGAAAGATACGCAGTATTTT.